This TCR beta chain is drawn from a study of CD8+CD57+ T cells in acquired aplastic anemia. Study details: When averaged, DNA from sorted CD4+ and CD8+ cells came to 3 to 3.5 ug. General study points: Patients and controls were found to share some 30 CD8+ CDR3 sequences. Patient and control CD8+ Simpson's diversity was not significantly different.

The ends were cut back, 4 bases at V and 4 bases at J, with 14 bases in the middle. Germline V gives CDR1 LNHDA, CDR2 SQIVND (reference sequence). The CDR3 is 14 residues long. Using genomic DNA as the template, TCR beta VDJ and CDR3 profiling was carried out. TCRdb ran MiXCR on the reads and lists one entry per CDR3 protein. Among more than 40,000 distinct CDR3 sequences listed, about 78% were seen once. A few counts support this clonotype. As yet, its antigen is unknown. The source is a human donor in good health, serving as a control. The V and J genes are TRBV19 and TRBJ2-7, with D perhaps TRBD1 (5 bases). Sequencing used sorted CD4+, CD8+, or CD8+CD57+ T cells (not recorded which) from PBMCs. This chain's CDR3 is CASSNAGIPYEQYF. In DNA form, the CDR3 reads TGTGCCAGTAGTAACGCAGGGATCCCTTACGAGCAGTACTTC.